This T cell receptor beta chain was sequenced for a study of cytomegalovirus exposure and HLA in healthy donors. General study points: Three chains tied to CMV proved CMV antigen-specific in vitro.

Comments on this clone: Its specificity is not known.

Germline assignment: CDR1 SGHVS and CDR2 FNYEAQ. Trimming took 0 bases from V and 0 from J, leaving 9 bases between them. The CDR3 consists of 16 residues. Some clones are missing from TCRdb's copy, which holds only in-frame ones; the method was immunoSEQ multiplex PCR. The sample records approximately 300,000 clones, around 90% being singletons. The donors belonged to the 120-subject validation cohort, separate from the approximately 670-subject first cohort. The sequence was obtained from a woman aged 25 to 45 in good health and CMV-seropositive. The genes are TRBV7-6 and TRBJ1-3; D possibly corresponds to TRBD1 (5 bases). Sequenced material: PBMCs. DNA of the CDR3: TGTGCCAGCAGCTTAGCAGCTGGACACTCTGGAAACACCATATATTTT. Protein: CASSLAAGHSGNTIYF.